This T cell receptor beta chain appears in the sequencing data of a study of cytomegalovirus exposure and HLA in healthy donors. Study at large: HLA-typed donors were the source of approximately 85 million unique TCRs held in an early data release.

Worth noting for this clone: As yet, its antigen is unknown.

The CDR3 extends over 14 amino acids. Trimming took off 0 bases at V and 3 bases at J, with 6 bases between the two ends. Germline V gene data show CDR1 as SGDLS and CDR2 as YYNGEE. Study-level points and caveats: Earlier results showed most TCR beta V segments being productive about 87% or about 30% of the time. Sequencing artifact likely explains a cluster of highly shared sequence variants. A later analysis showed HLA-associated TCR beta chains outstripping equally common others in clonal expansion.

In the PCR, 60 Vbeta and 13 Jbeta primers were used. Sequencing used immunoSEQ multiplex PCR; TCRdb keeps in-frame clones, though not all of them. The table includes 140,000 to 150,000 clones, around three quarters detected once. The chain combines TRBV9 with TRBJ2-2; D is uncertain. The specimen was PBMCs. The TCR comes from a woman in her fifties or sixties in good health and CMV-seropositive. The CDR3 coding sequence is TGTGCCAGCAGCGTAGCCCCGGACACCGGGGAGCTGTTTTTT. Encoded protein: CASSVAPDTGELFF.